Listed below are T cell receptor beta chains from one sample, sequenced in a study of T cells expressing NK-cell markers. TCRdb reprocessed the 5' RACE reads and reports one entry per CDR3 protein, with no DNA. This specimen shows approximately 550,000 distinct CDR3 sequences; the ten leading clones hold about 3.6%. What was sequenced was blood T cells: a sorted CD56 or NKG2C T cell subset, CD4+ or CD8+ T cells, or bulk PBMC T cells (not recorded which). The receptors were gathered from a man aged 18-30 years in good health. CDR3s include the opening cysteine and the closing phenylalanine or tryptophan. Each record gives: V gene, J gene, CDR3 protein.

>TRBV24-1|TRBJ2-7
CATSGSGTGIPYEQYF
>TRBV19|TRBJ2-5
CASSFARDRGKTQYF
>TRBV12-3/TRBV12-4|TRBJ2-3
CASSGQSFGTDTQYF
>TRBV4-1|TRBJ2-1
CASSQILIGGSINEQFF
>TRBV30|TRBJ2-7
CAWSVSREQYF
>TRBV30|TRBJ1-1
CGGGRENTEAFF
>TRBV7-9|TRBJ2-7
CASSTLAGADEQYF
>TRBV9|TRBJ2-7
CASSRAGTHSYEQYF
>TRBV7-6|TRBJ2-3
CASSLVTPQGETVTDTQYF
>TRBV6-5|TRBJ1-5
CASSYGEKWLSNQPQHF
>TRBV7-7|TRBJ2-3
CASSLSGMTDTQYF
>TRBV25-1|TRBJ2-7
CASSDLNDRLYEQYF
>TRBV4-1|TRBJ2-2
CASSPLWGTNTGELFF
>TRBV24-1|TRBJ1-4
CATSEVRDRGHRPNEKLFF
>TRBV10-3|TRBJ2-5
CAISEGTSGSVGKTQYF